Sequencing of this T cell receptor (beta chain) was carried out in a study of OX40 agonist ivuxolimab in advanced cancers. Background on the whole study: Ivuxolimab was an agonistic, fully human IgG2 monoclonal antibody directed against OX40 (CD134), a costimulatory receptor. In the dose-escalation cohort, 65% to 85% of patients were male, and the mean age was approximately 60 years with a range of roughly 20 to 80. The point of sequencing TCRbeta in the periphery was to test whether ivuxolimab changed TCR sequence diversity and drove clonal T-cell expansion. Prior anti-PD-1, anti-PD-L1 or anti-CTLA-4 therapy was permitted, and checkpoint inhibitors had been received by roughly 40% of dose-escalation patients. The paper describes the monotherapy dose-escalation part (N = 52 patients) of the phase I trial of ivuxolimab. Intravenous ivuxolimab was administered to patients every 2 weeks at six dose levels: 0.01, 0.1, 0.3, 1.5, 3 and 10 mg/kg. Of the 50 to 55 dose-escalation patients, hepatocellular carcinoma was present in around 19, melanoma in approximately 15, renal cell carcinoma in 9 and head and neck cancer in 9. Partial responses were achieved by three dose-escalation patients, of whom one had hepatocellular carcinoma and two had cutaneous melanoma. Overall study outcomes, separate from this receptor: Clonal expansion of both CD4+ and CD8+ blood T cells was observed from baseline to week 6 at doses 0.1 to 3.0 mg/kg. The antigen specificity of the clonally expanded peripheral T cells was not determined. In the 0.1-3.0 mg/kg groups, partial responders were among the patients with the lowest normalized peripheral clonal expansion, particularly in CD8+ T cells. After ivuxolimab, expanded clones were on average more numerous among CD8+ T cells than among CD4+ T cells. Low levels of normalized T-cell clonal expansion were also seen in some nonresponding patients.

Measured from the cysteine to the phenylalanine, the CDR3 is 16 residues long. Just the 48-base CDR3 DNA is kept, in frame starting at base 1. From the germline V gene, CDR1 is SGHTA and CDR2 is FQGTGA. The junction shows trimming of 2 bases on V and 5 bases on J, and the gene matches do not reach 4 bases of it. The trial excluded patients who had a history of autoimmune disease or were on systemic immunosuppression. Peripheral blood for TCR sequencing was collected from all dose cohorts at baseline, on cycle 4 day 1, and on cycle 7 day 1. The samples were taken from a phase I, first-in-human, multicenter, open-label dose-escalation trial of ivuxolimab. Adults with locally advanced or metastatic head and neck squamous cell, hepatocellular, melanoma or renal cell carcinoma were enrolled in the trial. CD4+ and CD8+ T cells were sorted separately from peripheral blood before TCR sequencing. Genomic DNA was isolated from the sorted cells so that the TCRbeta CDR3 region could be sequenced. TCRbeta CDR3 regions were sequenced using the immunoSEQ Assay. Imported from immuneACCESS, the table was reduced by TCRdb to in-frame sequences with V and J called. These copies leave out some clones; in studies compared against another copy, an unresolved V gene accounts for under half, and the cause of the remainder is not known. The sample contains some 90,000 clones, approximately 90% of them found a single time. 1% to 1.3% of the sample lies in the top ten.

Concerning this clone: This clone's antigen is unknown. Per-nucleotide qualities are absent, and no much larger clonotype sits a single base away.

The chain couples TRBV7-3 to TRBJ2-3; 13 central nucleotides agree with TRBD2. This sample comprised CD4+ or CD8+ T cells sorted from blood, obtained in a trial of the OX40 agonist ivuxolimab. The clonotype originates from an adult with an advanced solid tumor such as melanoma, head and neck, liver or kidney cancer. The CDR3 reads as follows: CASSLWTSGREDTQYF. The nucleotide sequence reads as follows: TGTGCCAGCAGCTTATGGACTAGCGGGAGAGAAGATACGCAGTATTTT.